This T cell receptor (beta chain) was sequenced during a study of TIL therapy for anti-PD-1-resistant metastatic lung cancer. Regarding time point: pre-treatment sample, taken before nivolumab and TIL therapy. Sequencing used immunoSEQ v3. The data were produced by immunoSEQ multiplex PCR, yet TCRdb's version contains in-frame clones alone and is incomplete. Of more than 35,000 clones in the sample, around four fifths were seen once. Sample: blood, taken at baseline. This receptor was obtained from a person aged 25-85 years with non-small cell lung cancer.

The CDR3 nucleotides read TGTGCCAGCGTCACGGGACTAGCGGCGGGGGAGCTGTTTTTT. Its protein is CASVTGLAAGELFF. The chain has TRBV6-1 and TRBJ2-2, with 11 bases fitting TRBD2. The CDR3 runs 14 residues. The V segment lost 8 bases and the J segment 8 bases; nucleotides outside the gene matches: 7. CDR1 is MNHNS and CDR2 is SASEGT in the germline V gene.